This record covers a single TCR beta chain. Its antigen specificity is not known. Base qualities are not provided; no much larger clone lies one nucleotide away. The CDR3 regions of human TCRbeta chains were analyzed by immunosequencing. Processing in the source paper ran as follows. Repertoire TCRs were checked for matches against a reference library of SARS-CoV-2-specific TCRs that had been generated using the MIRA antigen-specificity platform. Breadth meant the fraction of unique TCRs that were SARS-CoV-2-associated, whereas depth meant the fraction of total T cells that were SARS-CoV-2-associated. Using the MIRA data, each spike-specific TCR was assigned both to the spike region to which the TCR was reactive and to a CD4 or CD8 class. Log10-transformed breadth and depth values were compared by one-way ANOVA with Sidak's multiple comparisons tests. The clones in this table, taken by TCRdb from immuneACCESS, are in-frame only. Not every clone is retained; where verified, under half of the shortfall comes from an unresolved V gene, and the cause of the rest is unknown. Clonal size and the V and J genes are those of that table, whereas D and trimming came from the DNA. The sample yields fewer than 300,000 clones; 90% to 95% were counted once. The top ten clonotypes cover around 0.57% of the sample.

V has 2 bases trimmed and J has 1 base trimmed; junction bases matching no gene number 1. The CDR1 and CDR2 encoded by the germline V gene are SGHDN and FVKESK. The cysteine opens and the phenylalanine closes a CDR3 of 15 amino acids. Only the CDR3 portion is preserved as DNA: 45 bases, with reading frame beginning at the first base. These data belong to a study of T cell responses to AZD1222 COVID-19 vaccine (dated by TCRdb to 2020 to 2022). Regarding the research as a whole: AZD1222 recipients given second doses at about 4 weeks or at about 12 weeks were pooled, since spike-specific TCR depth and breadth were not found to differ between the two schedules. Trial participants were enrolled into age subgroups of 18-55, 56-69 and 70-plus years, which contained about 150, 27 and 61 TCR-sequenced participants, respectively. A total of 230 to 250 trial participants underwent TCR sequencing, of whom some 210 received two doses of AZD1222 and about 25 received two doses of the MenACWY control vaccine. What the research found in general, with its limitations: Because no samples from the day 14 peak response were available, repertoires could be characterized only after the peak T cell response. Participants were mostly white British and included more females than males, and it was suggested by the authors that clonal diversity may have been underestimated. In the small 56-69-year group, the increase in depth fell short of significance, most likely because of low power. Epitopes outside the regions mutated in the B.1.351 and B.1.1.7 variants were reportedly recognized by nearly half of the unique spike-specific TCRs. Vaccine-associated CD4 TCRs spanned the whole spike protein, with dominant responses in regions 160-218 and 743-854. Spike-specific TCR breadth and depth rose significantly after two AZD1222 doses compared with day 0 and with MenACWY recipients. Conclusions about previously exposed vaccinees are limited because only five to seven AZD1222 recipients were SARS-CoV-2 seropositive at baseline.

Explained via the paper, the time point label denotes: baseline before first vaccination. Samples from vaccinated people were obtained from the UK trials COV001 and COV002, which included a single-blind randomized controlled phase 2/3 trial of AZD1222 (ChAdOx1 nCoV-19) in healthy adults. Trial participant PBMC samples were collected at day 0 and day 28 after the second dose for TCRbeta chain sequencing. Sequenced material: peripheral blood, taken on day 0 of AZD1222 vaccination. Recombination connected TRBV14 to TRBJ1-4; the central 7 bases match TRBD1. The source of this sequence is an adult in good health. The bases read TGTGCCAGCAGCCAACGACAGGGAACTAATGAAAAACTGTTTTTT. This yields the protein CASSQRQGTNEKLFF.